This T cell receptor (beta chain) was observed in a study of shared clonotypes between healthy human individuals. Overall study results and limits: Depth of sequencing was expected to influence donor clonotype sharing.

About this clone itself: No antigen is known for it.

This CDR3 is 15 amino acids long. The germline gives CDR1 SEHNR, CDR2 FQNEAQ (reference sequence). Germline trimming cut 5 bases from V and 5 bases from J; bases unmatched to any gene: 8. Libraries were prepared by immunoSEQ multiplex PCR; TCRdb keeps only in-frame clonotypes and omits some of them. The table has about half a million clones, roughly 77% seen once. Donors were healthy HIV-negative adults without recently reported acute infections or vaccinations. The source is a woman in her thirties or forties in good health. Some clones in this sample may be carry-over from other donors' samples. The chain recombines TRBV7-9 with TRBJ1-2; TRBD1 aligns across 10 bases. Specimen: PBMCs. CDR3 in amino acids: CASSPPGQGSYGYTF. The DNA of the CDR3 is TGTGCCAGCAGCCCCCCGGGACAGGGGTCTTATGGCTACACCTTC.